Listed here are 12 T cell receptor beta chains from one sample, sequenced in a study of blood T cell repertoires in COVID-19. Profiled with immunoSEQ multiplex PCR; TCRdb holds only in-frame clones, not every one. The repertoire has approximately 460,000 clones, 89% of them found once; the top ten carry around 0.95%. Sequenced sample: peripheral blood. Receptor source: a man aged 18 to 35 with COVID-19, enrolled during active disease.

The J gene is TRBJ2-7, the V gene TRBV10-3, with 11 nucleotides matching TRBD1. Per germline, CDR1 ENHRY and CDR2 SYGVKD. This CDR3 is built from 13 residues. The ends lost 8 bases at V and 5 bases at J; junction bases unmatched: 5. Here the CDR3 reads CAIGQGALDEQYF. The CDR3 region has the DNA TGTGCCATCGGACAGGGGGCTCTGGACGAGCAGTACTTC.

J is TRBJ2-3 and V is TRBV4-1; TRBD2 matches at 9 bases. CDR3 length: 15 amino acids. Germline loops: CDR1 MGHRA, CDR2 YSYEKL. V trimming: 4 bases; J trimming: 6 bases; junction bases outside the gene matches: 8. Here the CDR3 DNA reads TGCGCCAGCAGCCCTAGCGGGATCTTGAGCGATACGCAGTATTTT. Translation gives CASSPSGILSDTQYF.

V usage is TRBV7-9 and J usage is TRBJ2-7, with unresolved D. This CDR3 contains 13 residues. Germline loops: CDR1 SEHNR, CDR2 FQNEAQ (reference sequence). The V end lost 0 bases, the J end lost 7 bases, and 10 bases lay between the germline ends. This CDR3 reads CASSLAGLPEQYF. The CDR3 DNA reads TGTGCCAGCAGCTTAGCGGGCCTCCCTGAGCAGTACTTC. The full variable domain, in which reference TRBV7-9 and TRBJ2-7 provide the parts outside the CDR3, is DTGVSQNPRHKITKRGQNVTFRCDPISEHNRLYWYRQTLGQGPEFLTYFQNEAQLEKSRLLSDRFSAERPKGSFSTLEIQRTEQGDSAMYLCASSLAGLPEQYFGPGTRLTVT.

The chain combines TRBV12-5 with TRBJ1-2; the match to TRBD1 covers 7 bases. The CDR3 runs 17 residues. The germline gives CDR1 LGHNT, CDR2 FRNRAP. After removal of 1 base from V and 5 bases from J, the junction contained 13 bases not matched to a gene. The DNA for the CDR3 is TGTGCTAGTGGTTTGGGGGACAGCCGATTCGGACTTTATGGCTACACCTTC. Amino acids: CASGLGDSRFGLYGYTF.

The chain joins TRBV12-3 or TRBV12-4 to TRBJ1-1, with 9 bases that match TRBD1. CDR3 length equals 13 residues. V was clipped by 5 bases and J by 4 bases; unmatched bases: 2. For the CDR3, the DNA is TGTGCCAGCAGTGCGACAGGGGGCACTGAAGCTTTCTTT. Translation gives CASSATGGTEAFF.

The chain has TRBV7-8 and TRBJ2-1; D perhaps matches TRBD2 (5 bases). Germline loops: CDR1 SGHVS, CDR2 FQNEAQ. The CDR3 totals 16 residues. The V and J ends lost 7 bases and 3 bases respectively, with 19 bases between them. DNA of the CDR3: TGTGCCAGCACAGGTATGAGGGATCTGGGCTACAATGAGCAGTTCTTC. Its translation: CASTGMRDLGYNEQFF.

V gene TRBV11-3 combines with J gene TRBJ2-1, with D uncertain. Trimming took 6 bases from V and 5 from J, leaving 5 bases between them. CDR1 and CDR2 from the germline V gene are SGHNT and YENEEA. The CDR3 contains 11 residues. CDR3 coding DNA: TGTGCCAGCAGATCAAACAATGAGCAGTTCTTC. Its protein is CASRSNNEQFF.

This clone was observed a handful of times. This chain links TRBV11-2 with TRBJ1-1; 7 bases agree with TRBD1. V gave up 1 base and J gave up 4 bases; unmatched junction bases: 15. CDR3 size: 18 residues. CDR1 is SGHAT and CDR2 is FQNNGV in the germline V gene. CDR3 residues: CASSLGLVTGRLGTEAFF. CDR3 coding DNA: TGTGCCAGCAGCTTAGGTCTGGTGACAGGGAGGTTGGGCACTGAAGCTTTCTTT.

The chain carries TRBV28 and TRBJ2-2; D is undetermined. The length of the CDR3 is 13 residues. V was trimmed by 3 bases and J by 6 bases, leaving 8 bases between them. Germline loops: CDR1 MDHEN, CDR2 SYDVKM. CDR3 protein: CASSFYRAGELFF. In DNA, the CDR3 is TGTGCCAGCAGTTTCTACCGGGCCGGGGAGCTGTTTTTT.

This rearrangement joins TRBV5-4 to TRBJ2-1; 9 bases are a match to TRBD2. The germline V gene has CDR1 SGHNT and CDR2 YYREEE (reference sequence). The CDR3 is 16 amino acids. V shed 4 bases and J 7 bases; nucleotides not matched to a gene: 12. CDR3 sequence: CASSPDSGSVWNEQFF. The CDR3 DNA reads TGTGCCAGCAGCCCGGATAGCGGGAGTGTCTGGAATGAGCAGTTCTTC. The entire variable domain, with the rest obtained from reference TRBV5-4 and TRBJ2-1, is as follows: ETGVTQSPTHLIKTRGQQVTLRCSSQSGHNTVSWYQQALGQGPQFIFQYYREEENGRGNFPPRFSGLQFPNYSSELNVNALELDDSALYLCASSPDSGSVWNEQFFGPGTRLTVL.

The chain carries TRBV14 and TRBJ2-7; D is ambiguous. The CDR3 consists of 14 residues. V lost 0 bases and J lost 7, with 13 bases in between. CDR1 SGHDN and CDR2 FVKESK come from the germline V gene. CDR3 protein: CASSQDPRLREQYF. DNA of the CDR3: TGTGCCAGCAGCCAAGATCCGCGACTTCGGGAGCAGTACTTC.

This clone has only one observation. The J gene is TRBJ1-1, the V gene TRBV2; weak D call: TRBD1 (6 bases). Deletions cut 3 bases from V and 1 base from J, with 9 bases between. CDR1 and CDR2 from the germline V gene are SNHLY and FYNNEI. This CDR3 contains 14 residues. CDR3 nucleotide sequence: TGTGCCAGCAGTGATAACAGGGCGAACACTGAAGCTTTCTTT. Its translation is CASSDNRANTEAFF.